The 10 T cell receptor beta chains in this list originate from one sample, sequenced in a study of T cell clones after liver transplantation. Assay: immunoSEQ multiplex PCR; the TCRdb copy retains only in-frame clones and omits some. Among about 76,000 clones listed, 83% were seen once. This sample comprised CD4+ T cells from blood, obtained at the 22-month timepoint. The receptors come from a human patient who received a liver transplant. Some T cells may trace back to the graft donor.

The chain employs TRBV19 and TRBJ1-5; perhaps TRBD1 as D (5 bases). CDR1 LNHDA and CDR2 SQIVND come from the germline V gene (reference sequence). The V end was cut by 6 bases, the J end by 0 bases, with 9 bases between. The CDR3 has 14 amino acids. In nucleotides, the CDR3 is TGTGCCAGTAGATTTAGGGGTAGCAATCAGCCCCAGCATTTT. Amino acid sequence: CASRFRGSNQPQHF.

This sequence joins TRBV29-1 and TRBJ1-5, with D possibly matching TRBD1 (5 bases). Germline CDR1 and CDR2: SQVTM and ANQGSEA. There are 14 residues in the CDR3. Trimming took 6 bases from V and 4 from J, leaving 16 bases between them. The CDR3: CSVKSGTANQPQHF. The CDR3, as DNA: TGCAGCGTGAAATCCGGGACGGCTAATCAGCCCCAGCATTTT. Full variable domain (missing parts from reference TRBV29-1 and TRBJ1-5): SAVISQKPSRDICQRGTSLTIQCQVDSQVTMMFWYRQQPGQSLTLIATANQGSEATYESGFVIDKFPISRPNLTFSTLTVSNMSPEDSSIYLCSVKSGTANQPQHFGDGTRLSIL.

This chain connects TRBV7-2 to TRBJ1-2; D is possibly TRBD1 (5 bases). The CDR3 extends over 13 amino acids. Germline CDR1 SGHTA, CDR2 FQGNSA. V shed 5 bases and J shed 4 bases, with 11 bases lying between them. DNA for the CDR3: TGTGCCAGCAGCCCGGAGGGGTTCTATGGCTACACCTTC. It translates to CASSPEGFYGYTF.

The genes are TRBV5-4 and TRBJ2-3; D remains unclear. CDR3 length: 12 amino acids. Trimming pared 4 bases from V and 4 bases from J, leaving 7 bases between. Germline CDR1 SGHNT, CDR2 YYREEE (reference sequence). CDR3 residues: CASSPGSDTQYF. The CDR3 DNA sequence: TGTGCCAGCAGCCCGGGCTCAGATACGCAGTATTTT.

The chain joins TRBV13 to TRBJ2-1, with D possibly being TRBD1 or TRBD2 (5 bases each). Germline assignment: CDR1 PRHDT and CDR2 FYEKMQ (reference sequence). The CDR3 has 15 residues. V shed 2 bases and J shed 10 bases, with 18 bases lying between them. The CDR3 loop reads CASSLKRLSGAEQFF. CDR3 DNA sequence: TGTGCCAGCAGCTTAAAGCGACTCTCCGGGGCCGAGCAGTTCTTC.

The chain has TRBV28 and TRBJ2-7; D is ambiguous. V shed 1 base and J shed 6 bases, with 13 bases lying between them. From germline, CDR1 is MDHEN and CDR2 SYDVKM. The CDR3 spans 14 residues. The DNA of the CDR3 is TGTGCCAGCAGTTTATCAATGGCCGCCTCCGAGCAGTACTTC. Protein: CASSLSMAASEQYF.

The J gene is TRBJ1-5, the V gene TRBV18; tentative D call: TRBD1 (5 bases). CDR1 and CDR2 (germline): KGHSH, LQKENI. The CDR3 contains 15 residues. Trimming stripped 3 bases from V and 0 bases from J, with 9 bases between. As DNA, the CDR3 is TGTGCCAGCTCACCGGGGGAGGGTAGCAATCAGCCCCAGCATTTT. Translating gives CASSPGEGSNQPQHF.

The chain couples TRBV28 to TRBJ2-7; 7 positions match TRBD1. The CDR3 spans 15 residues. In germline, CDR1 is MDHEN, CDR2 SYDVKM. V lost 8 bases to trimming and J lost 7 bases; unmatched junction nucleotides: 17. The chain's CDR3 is CASGSLQGTTGEQYF. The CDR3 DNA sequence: TGTGCCAGCGGTTCTTTACAGGGGACGACGGGGGAGCAGTACTTC.

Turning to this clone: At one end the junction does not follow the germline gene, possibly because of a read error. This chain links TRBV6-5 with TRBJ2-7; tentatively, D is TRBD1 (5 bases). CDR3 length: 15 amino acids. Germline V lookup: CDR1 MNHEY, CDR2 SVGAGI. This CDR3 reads CASSYGPGPSYEQCF. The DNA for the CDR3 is TGTGCCAGCAGTTACGGTCCAGGGCCCTCCTACGAGCAGTGCTTC.

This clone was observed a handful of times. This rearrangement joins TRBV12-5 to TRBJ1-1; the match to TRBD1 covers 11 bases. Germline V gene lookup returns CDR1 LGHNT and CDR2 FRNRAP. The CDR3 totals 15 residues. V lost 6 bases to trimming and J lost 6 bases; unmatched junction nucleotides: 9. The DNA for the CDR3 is TGTGCTAGTGGGCAGATCCGGGGACAGGGGGCTGAAGCTTTCTTT. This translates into CASGQIRGQGAEAFF.